This T cell receptor (beta chain) was obtained from a study of T-cell memory formation after mild COVID-19. This clonotype came up a few times. CDR3 length equals 15 residues. V dropped 7 bases and J dropped 6 bases, with 23 bases sitting between them. Germline CDR1 reads SQVTM; CDR2 reads ANQGSEA. The authors produced TCR alpha and TCR beta cDNA libraries with sample barcodes and UMIs by 5'RACE using constant-segment primers. One entry per CDR3 protein, called by TCRdb with MiXCR from the 5' RACE reads. Of tens of thousands of distinct CDR3 sequences listed, approximately 15% are singletons. Sequences were obtained from PBMCs or a T cell subset sorted from them (not recorded which). The chain has TRBV29-1 and TRBJ2-3; D is unresolved. The receptor comes from an adult woman who had mild COVID-19 (a few samples of this study predate the infection). Cell type and time point are not known. For the CDR3, the DNA is TGCAGCGGCTCCGGTCGGCAACCTGATTCGGATACGCAGTATTTT. Translating gives CSGSGRQPDSDTQYF.